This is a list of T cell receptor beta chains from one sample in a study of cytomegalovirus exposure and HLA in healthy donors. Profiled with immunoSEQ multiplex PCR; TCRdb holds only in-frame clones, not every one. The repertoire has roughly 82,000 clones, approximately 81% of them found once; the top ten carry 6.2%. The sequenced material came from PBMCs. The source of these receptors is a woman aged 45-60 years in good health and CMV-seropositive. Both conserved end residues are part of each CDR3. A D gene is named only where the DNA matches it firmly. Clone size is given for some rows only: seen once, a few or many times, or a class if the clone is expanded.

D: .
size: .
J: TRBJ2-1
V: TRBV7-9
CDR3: CASSLSGNEQFF
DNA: TGTGCCAGCAGCTTATCAGGGAATGAGCAGTTCTTC

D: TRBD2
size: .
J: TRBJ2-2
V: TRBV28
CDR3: CASSPELLAAHTGELFF
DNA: TGTGCCAGCAGTCCCGAGCTCCTAGCGGCGCACACCGGGGAGCTGTTTTTT

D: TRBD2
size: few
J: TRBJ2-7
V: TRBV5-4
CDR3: CASSIGTSGSYEQYF
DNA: TGTGCCAGCAGCATAGGGACTAGCGGTTCCTACGAGCAGTACTTC

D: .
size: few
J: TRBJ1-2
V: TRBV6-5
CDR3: CASSQTAFYGYTF
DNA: TGTGCCAGCAGTCAGACAGCGTTCTATGGCTACACCTTC

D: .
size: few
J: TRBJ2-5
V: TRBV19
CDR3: CASSSGQGWETQYF
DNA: TGTGCCAGTAGTAGCGGACAAGGGTGGGAGACCCAGTACTTC

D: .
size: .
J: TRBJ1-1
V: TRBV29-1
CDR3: CSVRGSGEAFF
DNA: TGCAGCGTTCGGGGGTCGGGGGAAGCTTTCTTT

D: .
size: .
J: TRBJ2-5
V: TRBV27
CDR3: CASTGGNQETQYF
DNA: TGTGCCAGCACCGGAGGGAATCAGGAGACCCAGTACTTC

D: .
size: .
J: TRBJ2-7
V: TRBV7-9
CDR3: CASSLTKEFSYEQYF
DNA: TGTGCCAGCAGCTTAACGAAAGAGTTCTCCTACGAGCAGTACTTC

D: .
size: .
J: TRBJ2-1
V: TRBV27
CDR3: CASNLDRQLNNEQFF
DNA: TGTGCCAGCAACTTAGATCGACAGCTGAACAATGAGCAGTTCTTC

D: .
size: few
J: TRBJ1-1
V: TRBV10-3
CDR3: CAISAQMNTEAFF
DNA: TGTGCCATCAGTGCACAGATGAACACTGAAGCTTTCTTT

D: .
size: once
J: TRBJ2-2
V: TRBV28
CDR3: CASSLGSLGAGELFF
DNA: TGTGCCAGCAGTTTGGGCAGTCTGGGCGCCGGGGAGCTGTTTTTT

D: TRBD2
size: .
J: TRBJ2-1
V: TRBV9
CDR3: CASSPGLVNEQFF
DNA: TGTGCCAGCAGTCCGGGACTAGTCAATGAGCAGTTCTTC

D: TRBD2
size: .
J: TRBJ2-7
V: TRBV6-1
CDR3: CASSARLAGLSYEQYF
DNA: TGTGCCAGCAGTGCTAGACTAGCGGGGCTCTCCTACGAGCAGTACTTC

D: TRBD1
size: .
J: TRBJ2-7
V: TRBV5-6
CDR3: CASSRTGVHEQYF
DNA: TGTGCCAGCAGTCGGACAGGGGTTCACGAGCAGTACTTC

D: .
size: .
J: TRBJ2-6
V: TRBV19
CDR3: CASSMRVSGANVLTF
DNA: TGTGCCAGTAGTATGCGCGTATCTGGGGCCAACGTCCTGACTTTC

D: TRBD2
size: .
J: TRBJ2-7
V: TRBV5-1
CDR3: CASTGTSSLYEQYF
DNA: TGCGCCAGTACCGGGACTAGCAGTTTATACGAGCAGTACTTC